This TCR beta chain comes out of a study of cytomegalovirus exposure and HLA in healthy donors. The PCR employed 60 Vbeta primers together with 13 Jbeta primers. Assay: immunoSEQ multiplex PCR; the TCRdb copy retains only in-frame clones and omits some. Among 190,000 or so clones listed, about 80% were seen once. Trimming shortened V by 8 bases and J by 8 bases, and 13 bases separated the two germline ends. The germline V gene encodes CDR1 MNHNS and CDR2 SASEGT. CDR3 length equals 13 residues. This clone appeared a few times. The sequencing sample was made of PBMCs. The TCR comes from a boy between 10 and 17 years old in good health and CMV-seronegative. The J gene is TRBJ2-6, the V gene TRBV6-1; D is perhaps TRBD1 (5 bases). This CDR3 is CASRSPGSNVLTF. The CDR3 nucleotides are TGTGCCAGCCGTTCCCCAGGGTCCAACGTCCTGACTTTC.